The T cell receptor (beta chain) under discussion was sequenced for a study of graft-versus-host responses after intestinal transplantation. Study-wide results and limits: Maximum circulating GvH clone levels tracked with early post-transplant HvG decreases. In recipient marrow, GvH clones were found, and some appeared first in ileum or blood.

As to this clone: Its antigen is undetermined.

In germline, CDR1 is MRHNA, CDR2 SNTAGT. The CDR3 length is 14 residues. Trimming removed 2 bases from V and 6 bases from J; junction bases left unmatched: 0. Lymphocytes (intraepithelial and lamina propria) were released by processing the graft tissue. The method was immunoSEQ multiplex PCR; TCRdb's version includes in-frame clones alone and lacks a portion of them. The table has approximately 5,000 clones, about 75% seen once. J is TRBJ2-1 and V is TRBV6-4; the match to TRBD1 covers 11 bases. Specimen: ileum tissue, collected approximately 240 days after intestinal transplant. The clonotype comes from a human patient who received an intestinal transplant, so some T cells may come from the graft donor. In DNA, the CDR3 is TGTGCCAGCAGTGACGGGACAGGGGGCAATGAGCAGTTCTTC. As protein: CASSDGTGGNEQFF.